This T cell receptor beta chain stems from a study of early T cells in non-severe SARS-CoV-2 infection. Background on the study: Unpaired chains resulted from sequencing bulk RNA of unsorted whole blood.

V lost 3 bases to trimming and J lost 2 bases; unmatched junction nucleotides: 5. CDR3 length: 17 amino acids. Germline V gene lookup returns CDR1 PRHDT and CDR2 FYEKMQ (reference sequence). The sample holds a few counts of this clonotype. The target antigen is unknown. Researchers attached unique molecular identifiers to individual cDNA molecules. TCRdb reprocessed the 5' RACE reads with MiXCR, giving one entry per CDR3 protein. This sample has about 44,000 distinct CDR3 sequences, with around 23% found just once. Whole-study results and caveats: Matching with VDJdb favored anti-spike CD8 responses (missing private and CD4 specificities).

The sample was whole blood, taken at baseline. This TCR was sampled from an adult who was a healthcare worker with PCR-confirmed SARS-CoV-2 infection or an uninfected control (not recorded which). The chain joins TRBV13 to TRBJ2-6; 9 positions agree with TRBD1. CDR3 DNA: TGTGCCAGCAGCTTCGCCCGGACAGGGGCTGGGGCCAACGTCCTGACTTTC. It is translated as CASSFARTGAGANVLTF.